This passage covers 19 T cell receptor beta chains from one sample sequenced in a study of cytomegalovirus exposure and HLA in healthy donors. Assay: immunoSEQ multiplex PCR; the TCRdb copy retains only in-frame clones and omits some. Of some 240,000 clones in the sample, over 80% are singletons; the top ten hold roughly 5.4%. Sequenced input: PBMCs. Every receptor here comes from a woman younger than 35 in good health and CMV-seronegative.

The chain combines TRBV13 with TRBJ2-3; 9 positions agree with TRBD2. This CDR3 spans 15 amino acids. With 5 bases clipped from V and 3 bases from J, the junction kept 6 bases outside the gene matches. The germline V gene encodes CDR1 PRHDT and CDR2 FYEKMQ (reference sequence). As DNA, the CDR3 is TGTGCCAGCAGCACCCGACTAGCGGCGACAGATACGCAGTATTTT. Encoded protein: CASSTRLAATDTQYF.

This clone was seen at least ten times. The rearrangement uses TRBV6-5 and TRBJ1-6, with D possibly matching TRBD1 (5 bases). The CDR3 covers 15 residues. Germline-derived CDR1 and CDR2 are MNHEY and SVGAGI. V shed 7 bases and J shed 1 base, with 11 bases lying between them. As DNA, the CDR3 is TGTGCCAGCACCTACCAGGGTTCCTATAATTCACCCCTCCACTTT. Amino acid sequence: CASTYQGSYNSPLHF.

The gene calls are TRBV9 and TRBJ1-3; weak D call: TRBD1 (6 bases). The CDR3 spans 17 residues. V lost 3 bases, J lost 0 bases, and 16 bases lay in between. Germline CDR1 and CDR2: SGDLS and YYNGEE. The CDR3 nucleotides read TGTGCCAGCAGCGCAACATACAGGGCTACCTCTGGAAACACCATATATTTT. Amino acids: CASSATYRATSGNTIYF.

The chain links TRBV5-1 to TRBJ1-4, with D possibly matching TRBD1 (6 bases). Germline CDR1 SGHRS, CDR2 YFSETQ. The length of the CDR3 is 16 residues. Between the trimmed V and J ends, which lost 2 bases and 7 bases, there was a span of 18 bases. The CDR3 DNA reads TGCGCCAGCAGCTTCGGGTTAGACAGGTTGGGTGAAAAACTGTTTTTT. It encodes CASSFGLDRLGEKLFF.

The J gene is TRBJ1-6, the V gene TRBV4-1; no firm D call. Trimming took off 4 bases at V and 7 bases at J, with 8 bases between the two ends. The CDR3 consists of 13 residues. The germline CDR1 and CDR2 sequences are MGHRA and YSYEKL. CDR3 loop: CASSRDTNSPLHF. The CDR3 nucleotides read TGCGCCAGCAGCCGCGACACCAATTCACCCCTCCACTTT.

This clone was observed a few times. The rearrangement uses TRBV15 and TRBJ1-2; D not resolved. CDR1 and CDR2 (germline): LNHNV, YYDKDF (reference sequence). Trimming took 1 base from V and 8 from J, leaving 11 bases between them. The CDR3 extends over 13 amino acids. CDR3 residues: CATSRGMLGGYTF. For the CDR3, the DNA is TGTGCCACCAGCAGAGGAATGTTGGGCGGCTACACCTTC.

The J gene is TRBJ2-2, the V gene TRBV6-5, with 8 bases fitting TRBD2. This CDR3 contains 16 residues. Germline V gene lookup returns CDR1 MNHEY and CDR2 SVGAGI. With V trimmed by 4 bases and J by 4 bases, 8 bases remained unmatched. The CDR3 DNA reads TGTGCCAGCAGTTCCCCGGGGGGGCGAGGCACCGGGGAGCTGTTTTTT. Translated: CASSSPGGRGTGELFF.

The V gene is TRBV2, the J gene TRBJ1-2; tentatively, D is TRBD1 (5 bases). This CDR3 spans 14 amino acids. The germline CDR1 and CDR2 sequences are SNHLY and FYNNEI. The V gene lost 1 base and the J gene lost 0 bases, with 6 bases spanning the gap. The DNA of the CDR3 is TGTGCCAGCAGTGAAGAGGGGCCTAACTATGGCTACACCTTC. Amino acid sequence: CASSEEGPNYGYTF. Full variable domain (outside the CDR3, taken from reference TRBV2 and TRBJ1-2): EPEVTQTPSHQVTQMGQEVILRCVPISNHLYFYWYRQILGQKVEFLVSFYNNEISEKSEIFDDQFSVERPDGSNFTLKIRSTKLEDSAMYFCASSEEGPNYGYTFGSGTRLTVV.

V and J are TRBV5-1 and TRBJ2-7; TRBD1 matches 8 bases. J was trimmed by 8 bases and V by 2 bases; bases with no gene match: 3. This CDR3 has 12 residues. Germline V gives CDR1 SGHRS, CDR2 YFSETQ. CDR3 bases: TGCGCCAGCAGCTTAGGACAGGGACAGCAGTACTTC. Amino acids: CASSLGQGQQYF.

A single count supports this clone. The chain carries TRBV27 and TRBJ2-7, with D tentatively TRBD1 (5 bases). The CDR3 consists of 13 residues. Germline loops: CDR1 MNHEY, CDR2 SMNVEV (reference sequence). Trimming stripped 3 bases from V and 0 bases from J, with 6 bases between. CDR3 nucleotides: TGTGCCAGCAGTTTGCAGGGCTCCTACGAGCAGTACTTC. It specifies CASSLQGSYEQYF.

The CDR3 loop is CASSKTSGTSNEQFF. The DNA of the CDR3 is TGTGCCAGTAGTAAGACCTCCGGGACTAGCAATGAGCAGTTCTTC. This chain uses TRBV19 with TRBJ2-1; TRBD2 matches 8 bases. J was trimmed by 6 bases and V by 4 bases; bases with no gene match: 8. CDR3 size: 15 residues. Germline V gives CDR1 LNHDA, CDR2 SQIVND (reference sequence).

The chain joins TRBV6-1 to TRBJ2-7; TRBD1 matches 7 bases. J lost 3 bases, V lost 6 bases, and 8 bases had no gene match. The CDR3 sequence is 14 residues long. Germline CDR1 reads MNHNS; CDR2 reads SASEGT. This CDR3 reads CASRVDDRDYEQYF. The CDR3, as DNA: TGTGCCAGCAGAGTAGATGACAGGGACTACGAGCAGTACTTC.

This sequence joins TRBV5-1 and TRBJ2-7; TRBD1 agrees at 10 bases. V lost 4 bases and J lost 6; bases outside the gene matches: 7. This CDR3 region has 14 residues. In germline, CDR1 is SGHRS, CDR2 YFSETQ. CDR3 nucleotides: TGCGCCAGCAGCGCCGGGACAGGGGAGGGCGAGCAGTACTTC. Its protein is CASSAGTGEGEQYF.

This chain links TRBV27 with TRBJ1-1, with D tentatively TRBD1 (5 bases). The CDR3 contains 15 residues. Germline assignment: CDR1 MNHEY and CDR2 SMNVEV (reference sequence). V shed 3 bases and J shed 1 base, with 12 bases lying between them. The CDR3 nucleotides read TGTGCCAGCAGTTTTCAGGGTAAGGCGAACACTGAAGCTTTCTTT. Protein sequence: CASSFQGKANTEAFF.

V usage is TRBV7-2 and J usage is TRBJ1-2; D remains ambiguous. Trimming removed 5 bases from V and 5 bases from J, with 15 bases in between. The CDR3 length is 14 residues. CDR1 and CDR2 from the germline V gene are SGHTA and FQGNSA. The CDR3 region is CASSPSRALYGYTF. The CDR3 bases are TGTGCCAGCAGCCCAAGCCGGGCCCTTTATGGCTACACCTTC. The full variable domain, its missing parts supplied by reference TRBV7-2 and TRBJ1-2, is GAGVSQSPSNKVTEKGKDVELRCDPISGHTALYWYRQSLGQGLEFLIYFQGNSAPDKSGLPSDRFSAERTGGSVSTLTIQRTQQEDSAVYLCASSPSRALYGYTFGSGTRLTVV.

A remark on this clone: This CDR3 is also generated by other DNA sequences in the sample. This chain joins TRBV2 and TRBJ2-5; 11 bases map to TRBD2. The CDR3 totals 14 residues. Unmatched junction bases numbered 0, after V lost 2 bases and J lost 4 bases. From germline, CDR1 is SNHLY and CDR2 FYNNEI. The DNA for the CDR3 is TGTGCCAGCAGTGAACTAGCGGGGGGAGAGACCCAGTACTTC. The encoded protein is CASSELAGGETQYF.

The chain carries TRBV9 and TRBJ1-1; the match to TRBD1 covers 9 bases. The CDR3 totals 15 residues. Unmatched junction bases numbered 4, after V lost 3 bases and J lost 1 base. The germline V gene encodes CDR1 SGDLS and CDR2 YYNGEE. CDR3 residues: CASSGRQGGNTEAFF. CDR3 DNA: TGTGCCAGCAGCGGAAGACAGGGGGGGAACACTGAAGCTTTCTTT.

The gene calls are TRBV28 and TRBJ2-7, with D unresolved. The V end lost 4 bases, the J end lost 0 bases, and 16 bases lay between the germline ends. Germline loops: CDR1 MDHEN, CDR2 SYDVKM. The CDR3 totals 16 residues. Here the CDR3 DNA reads TGTGCCAGCAGTTACCGTCCGGGCGGCAGCTCCTACGAGCAGTACTTC. Translation: CASSYRPGGSSYEQYF.

The V and J genes are TRBV28 and TRBJ2-1; TRBD2 matches at 9 bases. Trimming at V came to 3 bases and at J to 8 bases, leaving 8 bases not matched to a gene. This CDR3 comprises 15 residues. From germline, CDR1 is MDHEN and CDR2 SYDVKM. CDR3 DNA sequence: TGTGCCAGCAGTTTCCAGGGCGGGAGGGCCCATGAGCAGTTCTTC. Its protein product is CASSFQGGRAHEQFF.